One and the same sample provided the 20 T cell receptor beta chains below, sequenced in a study of long-term antiretroviral therapy in people with HIV. Survey-level resolution applied to immunoSEQ assay v3.0. The method was immunoSEQ multiplex PCR; TCRdb's version includes in-frame clones alone and lacks a portion of them. The top ten hold roughly 7% of the sample, which has about 22,000 clones, approximately 84% seen once. Sequenced here: unsorted PBMCs, sampled 1.8 years before starting antiretroviral therapy. These receptors were collected from a woman aged 25 to 39 with HIV.

The sample holds one count of this clone. V usage is TRBV19 and J usage is TRBJ2-2; perhaps TRBD1 as D (5 bases). The CDR3 is 14 residues long. Germline V gene lookup returns CDR1 LNHDA and CDR2 SQIVND (reference sequence). The V and J ends lost 3 bases and 3 bases respectively, with 8 bases between them. The CDR3 reads CASSIDRDTGELFF. The CDR3 region has the DNA TGTGCCAGTAGTATCGACAGAGACACCGGGGAGCTGTTTTTT.

The chain uses TRBV10-2 and TRBJ2-3; the D is unclear. The CDR3 has 15 residues. Germline lookup yields CDR1 WSHSY and CDR2 SAAADI. With 2 bases removed from V and 0 bases from J, the gap between germline ends came to 9 bases. CDR3 sequence: CASSEAAISTDTQYF. CDR3 nucleotides: TGCGCCAGCAGTGAGGCCGCGATTAGCACAGATACGCAGTATTTT.

The V gene is TRBV29-1, the J gene TRBJ1-1, with D tentatively TRBD1 (6 bases). The germline gives CDR1 SQVTM, CDR2 ANQGSEA. V was shortened by 7 bases and J by 1 base, with 10 bases between the two germline ends. The CDR3 has 12 amino acids. The DNA of the CDR3 is TGCAGCGGGAACAGGGAGAACACTGAAGCTTTCTTT. Residues: CSGNRENTEAFF.

The chain combines TRBV25-1 with TRBJ2-3; D call uncertain. V was shortened by 0 bases and J by 10 bases, with 11 bases between the two germline ends. The CDR3 contains 13 residues. Germline assignment: CDR1 MGHDK and CDR2 SYGVNS. In nucleotides, the CDR3 is TGTGCCAGCAGTGAATATTCCCAATGGCCGCAGTATTTT. Translated, it gives CASSEYSQWPQYF.

CDR3 DNA: TGCAGCGTTTTCCTGAACACTGAAGCTTTCTTT. It codes for CSVFLNTEAFF. The chain has TRBV29-1 and TRBJ1-1; D gene unclear. The CDR3 contains 11 residues. Trimming removed 5 bases at V and 0 bases at J, with 4 bases between. CDR1 and CDR2 (germline): SQVTM, ANQGSEA.

The chain has TRBV6-1 and TRBJ2-3; TRBD2 matches 7 bases. From germline, CDR1 is MNHNS and CDR2 SASEGT. The CDR3 extends over 14 amino acids. The V and J ends lost 3 bases and 5 bases, in that order; junction bases with no gene match: 5. Here the CDR3 reads CASSDQRGVDTQYF. CDR3 DNA sequence: TGTGCCAGCAGTGATCAGCGGGGTGTAGATACGCAGTATTTT.

V is TRBV6-4 and J is TRBJ2-7, with D unresolved. The CDR3 contains 15 residues. Germline V CDR1 and CDR2: MRHNA, SNTAGT. Between the trimmed V and J ends, which lost 7 bases and 0 bases, there was a span of 16 bases. CDR3 in DNA: TGTGCCAGCATTCGGCGGCCAGAGAGCTCCTACGAGCAGTACGTC. Protein product: CASIRRPESSYEQYV.

This clone appeared once. The rearrangement links TRBV9 to TRBJ2-3; D gene uncertain. The CDR3 has 15 residues. V shed 0 bases and J shed 3 bases, with 11 bases lying between them. Germline CDR1 SGDLS, CDR2 YYNGEE. The CDR3 loop is CASSVVGYLTDTQYF. The CDR3 DNA reads as TGTGCCAGCAGCGTAGTAGGGTACTTGACAGATACGCAGTATTTT.

The V call is TRBV4-1, the J call TRBJ1-5, with 7 bases aligning to TRBD1. Looked up from germline, CDR1 is MGHRA and CDR2 is YSYEKL. V was pared by 1 base and J by 5 bases, with 5 bases of the junction left unmatched. This CDR3 has 15 amino acids. CDR3 sequence: CASSQGDREDQPQHF. The CDR3 DNA is TGCGCCAGCAGCCAAGGAGACAGGGAAGATCAGCCCCAGCATTTT.

The CDR3 loop is CASSLVFPVMNTEAFF. CDR3 DNA sequence: TGTGCCAGCAGCTTAGTATTTCCAGTAATGAACACTGAAGCTTTCTTT. The chain carries TRBV7-2 and TRBJ1-1; D is ambiguous. The length of the CDR3 is 16 residues. V lost 1 base to trimming and J lost 0 bases, with 12 bases between them. CDR1 is SGHTA, CDR2 FQGNSA, per germline. The entire variable domain, with the rest obtained from reference TRBV7-2 and TRBJ1-1, is as follows: GAGVSQSPSNKVTEKGKDVELRCDPISGHTALYWYRQSLGQGLEFLIYFQGNSAPDKSGLPSDRFSAERTGGSVSTLTIQRTQQEDSAVYLCASSLVFPVMNTEAFFGQGTRLTVV.

The chain uses TRBV7-8 and TRBJ1-5, with D possibly TRBD1 on 6 matching bases. V was cut by 5 bases and J by 5 bases, with 10 bases left in between. Looked up from germline, CDR1 is SGHVS and CDR2 is FQNEAQ. The CDR3 has 13 amino acids. Here the CDR3 reads CASSLGGHQPQHF. DNA for the CDR3: TGTGCCAGCAGCCTAGGGGGGCATCAGCCCCAGCATTTT.

The chain's CDR3 is CASSRSVGRGTGELFF. The CDR3 DNA sequence: TGTGCCAGCAGCCGCTCTGTAGGCAGAGGGACCGGGGAGCTGTTTTTT. The chain joins TRBV7-9 to TRBJ2-2, with D possibly being TRBD2 (5 bases). The CDR3 is 16 residues long. V gave up 5 bases and J gave up 5 bases, with 18 bases separating them. Germline V gene lookup returns CDR1 SEHNR and CDR2 FQNEAQ (reference sequence).

This sequence joins TRBV5-1 and TRBJ2-2; D gene uncertain. Per the germline V gene, CDR1 is SGHRS and CDR2 is YFSETQ. The CDR3 has 15 amino acids. Trimming cost V 0 bases and J 3 bases, with 9 bases left between them. The CDR3 DNA reads TGCGCCAGCAGCTTGGTAGCTGCCGACACCGGGGAGCTGTTTTTT. It yields the protein CASSLVAADTGELFF.

The chain recombines TRBV19 with TRBJ2-6; D remains unclear. The V end lost 4 bases, the J end lost 2 bases, and 18 bases lay between the germline ends. The CDR3 extends over 18 amino acids. CDR1 and CDR2 from the germline V gene are LNHDA and SQIVND (reference sequence). DNA for the CDR3: TGTGCCAGTAGTAGGTCGGGCAGTAAGGGCGCTGGGGCCAACGTCCTGACTTTC. Translation gives CASSRSGSKGAGANVLTF.

The DNA of the CDR3 is TGCACCAGCAGCCAAAGACAGAGGGATAGTGAAGCTTTCTTT. This gives the protein CTSSQRQRDSEAFF. This chain links TRBV1 with TRBJ1-1. TRBV1 is noted as a pseudogene. This CDR3 has 14 residues.

The chain has TRBV6-1 and TRBJ2-3; D call uncertain. The V end was cut by 2 bases, the J end by 6 bases, with 18 bases between. Per germline, CDR1 MNHNS and CDR2 SASEGT. The CDR3 consists of 16 residues. This CDR3 is CASSESRHTQVDTQYF. In DNA form, the CDR3 reads TGTGCCAGCAGTGAATCCCGACATACACAAGTGGATACGCAGTATTTT.

The CDR3 here is CASSPGENQPQHF. DNA of the CDR3: TGTGCCAGCAGCCCAGGTGAAAATCAGCCCCAGCATTTT. This sequence joins TRBV2 and TRBJ1-5, with D unresolved. The CDR3 sequence is 13 residues long. Trimming removed 6 bases at V and 4 bases at J, with 10 bases between. Germline loops: CDR1 SNHLY, CDR2 FYNNEI.

This chain links TRBV5-5 with TRBJ1-1; D is ambiguous. Per germline, CDR1 SGHKS and CDR2 YYEKEE (reference sequence). This CDR3 is 14 amino acids long. V was trimmed by 3 bases and J by 7 bases, leaving 16 bases between them. CDR3 region: CASSYGGGRREAFF. The CDR3, as DNA: TGTGCCAGCAGCTATGGCGGAGGGCGCCGTGAAGCTTTCTTT.

J is TRBJ1-4 and V is TRBV9, with 8 positions matching TRBD1. The V and J ends lost 4 bases and 8 bases, in that order; junction bases with no gene match: 10. Germline values: CDR1 SGDLS, CDR2 YYNGEE. CDR3 length: 15 residues. In nucleotides, the CDR3 is TGTGCCAGCAGCTTAGGACAGGGACCTTACGAAAAACTGTTTTTT. Residues: CASSLGQGPYEKLFF.

This clone was detected a few times. Other nucleotide sequences from this sample produce the same CDR3. The chain uses TRBV29-1 and TRBJ1-2, with no clear D. V gave up 3 bases and J gave up 4 bases, with 3 bases separating them. The germline CDR1 and CDR2 sequences are SQVTM and ANQGSEA. This CDR3 is 10 amino acids long. Written as DNA, the CDR3 is TGCAGCGTTGAGGGCTATGGCTACACCTTC. It codes for CSVEGYGYTF.